What follows are 3 T cell receptor beta chains derived from one specimen sequenced in a study of blood T cell repertoires in COVID-19. Data came from immunoSEQ multiplex PCR; TCRdb stores just in-frame clones and leaves some out. The sample lists roughly 150,000 clones; 75% to 85% were seen once. Sequenced material: peripheral blood. The receptors shown here come from a woman older than 75 with acute or convalescent COVID-19.

This chain uses TRBV19 with TRBJ2-7, with TRBD2 matching 7 bases. V shed 8 bases and J 8 bases; nucleotides not matched to a gene: 18. The length of the CDR3 is 15 residues. The V gene's germline CDR1 is LNHDA and CDR2 SQIVND (reference sequence). Here the CDR3 reads CASSSRRGGLDKQYF. The CDR3 bases are TGTGCCAGTTCGTCTCGTCGCGGGGGACTGGACAAGCAGTACTTC.

This clone was detected once. This sequence joins TRBV5-1 and TRBJ2-3, with 10 bases identical to TRBD2. The CDR3 is made up of 17 amino acids. The V gene end was trimmed by 0 bases and the J gene end by 5 bases; junction bases not matched to a gene: 9. In germline, CDR1 is SGHRS, CDR2 YFSETQ. CDR3 DNA: TGCGCCAGCAGCTTGGTTCTAGCGGGAGCCCGCGGAGATACGCAGTATTTT. It is translated as CASSLVLAGARGDTQYF.

The gene calls are TRBV2 and TRBJ1-6; no clear D gene. The V gene lost 7 bases and the J gene lost 1 base, with 8 bases spanning the gap. Germline lookup yields CDR1 SNHLY and CDR2 FYNNEI. This CDR3 comprises 14 residues. CDR3 in amino acids: CASTGRSYNSPLHF. Here the CDR3 DNA reads TGTGCCAGCACCGGGAGGTCCTATAATTCACCCCTCCACTTT.